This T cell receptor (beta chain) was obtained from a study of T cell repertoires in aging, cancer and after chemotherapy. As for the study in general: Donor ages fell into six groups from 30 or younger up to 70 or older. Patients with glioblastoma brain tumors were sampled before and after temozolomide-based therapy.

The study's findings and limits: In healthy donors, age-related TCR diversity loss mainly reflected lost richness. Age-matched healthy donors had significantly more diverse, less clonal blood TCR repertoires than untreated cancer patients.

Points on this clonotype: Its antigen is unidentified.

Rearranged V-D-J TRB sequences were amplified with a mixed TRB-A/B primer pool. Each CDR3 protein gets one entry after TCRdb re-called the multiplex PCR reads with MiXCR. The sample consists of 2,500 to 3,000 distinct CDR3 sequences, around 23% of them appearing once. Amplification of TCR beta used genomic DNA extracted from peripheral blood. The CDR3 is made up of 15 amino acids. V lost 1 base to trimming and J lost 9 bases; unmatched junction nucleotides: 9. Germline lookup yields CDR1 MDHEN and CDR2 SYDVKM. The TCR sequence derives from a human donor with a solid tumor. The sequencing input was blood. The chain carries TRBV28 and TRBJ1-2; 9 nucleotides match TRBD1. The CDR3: CASSLSGTGKKSYTF. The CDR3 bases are TGTGCCAGCAGTTTATCCGGGACAGGGAAGAAGAGCTACACCTTC.